Listed here are 14 T cell receptor beta chains from one sample, sequenced in a study of T cell responses to AZD1222 COVID-19 vaccine. Generated by immunoSEQ multiplex PCR, the TCRdb table keeps only in-frame clones and is missing some. Among around 200,000 clones, 94% were seen once, and the ten largest hold around 1.6%. The specimen was peripheral blood, collected 28 days after the second AZD1222 dose. All receptors come from an adult who received the AZD1222 COVID-19 vaccine.

This sequence joins TRBV6-2 or TRBV6-3 and TRBJ1-1; no definite D call. Trimming cost V 2 bases and J 0 bases, with 4 bases left between them. Germline V lookup: CDR1 MNHEY, CDR2 SVGEGT. The CDR3 consists of 13 residues. CDR3 DNA: TGTGCCAGCAGTTACATGATGAACACTGAAGCTTTCTTT. Translating it yields CASSYMMNTEAFF.

This clone came up once. The chain is built from TRBV2 and TRBJ1-5, with D possibly being TRBD1 (6 bases). V was trimmed by 2 bases and J by 5 bases, leaving 13 bases between them. This CDR3 is 15 amino acids long. The germline CDR1 and CDR2 sequences are SNHLY and FYNNEI. This CDR3 reads CASSERTGLDQPQHF. In nucleotides, the CDR3 is TGTGCCAGCAGTGAACGAACAGGGTTGGATCAGCCCCAGCATTTT.

V and J are TRBV11-2 and TRBJ1-3; D is uncertain. The CDR3 contains 15 residues. V lost 0 bases, J lost 1 base, and 7 bases lay in between. Looked up from germline, CDR1 is SGHAT and CDR2 is FQNNGV. The CDR3 nucleotides read TGTGCCAGCAGCTTAGATTACGGTTCTGGAAACACCATATATTTT. Translating it yields CASSLDYGSGNTIYF.

The V call is TRBV6-4, the J call TRBJ1-2; possible D gene TRBD1, 5 bases. Germline V CDR1 and CDR2: MRHNA, SNTAGT. This CDR3 is 14 amino acids long. Trimming pared 4 bases from V and 4 bases from J, leaving 13 bases between. The chain's CDR3 is CASSGPGYGYGYTF. CDR3 DNA: TGTGCCAGCAGTGGGCCAGGGTACGGCTATGGCTACACCTTC.

The chain uses TRBV6-1 and TRBJ2-2; D may correspond to TRBD1 or TRBD2 (5 bases each). The CDR3 has 16 residues. Trimming cost V 1 base and J 3 bases, with 12 bases left between them. Germline lookup yields CDR1 MNHNS and CDR2 SASEGT. CDR3 sequence (DNA): TGTGCCAGCAGTGAAGGGGGGAGTTTGGACACCGGGGAGCTGTTTTTT. Its translation is CASSEGGSLDTGELFF.

V is TRBV7-6 and J is TRBJ2-1; D possibly corresponds to TRBD1 (6 bases). This CDR3 is 15 amino acids long. The V end was cut by 5 bases, the J end by 0 bases, with 11 bases between. Germline V CDR1 and CDR2: SGHVS, FNYEAQ. The CDR3 bases are TGTGCCAGCAGCCTCCGGGACAACTCCTACAATGAGCAGTTCTTC. Amino acid sequence: CASSLRDNSYNEQFF.

V gene TRBV3-1 (or the pseudogene TRBV3-2) combines with J gene TRBJ2-7, with D tentatively TRBD1 or TRBD2 (5 bases each). Per the germline V gene, CDR1 is LGHDT and CDR2 is YNNKEL (reference sequence). The V gene lost 1 base and the J gene lost 1 base, with 17 bases spanning the gap. The CDR3 covers 17 residues. The CDR3 DNA reads TGTGCCAGCAGCCAAGCAGTCTACTGGGACCGATCCTACGAGCAGTACTTC. Encoded protein: CASSQAVYWDRSYEQYF.

This sequence joins TRBV19 and TRBJ2-3; D is perhaps TRBD2 (6 bases). This CDR3 spans 13 amino acids. V was trimmed by 4 bases and J by 3 bases, leaving 8 bases between them. Germline V CDR1 and CDR2: LNHDA, SQIVND (reference sequence). CDR3 sequence reads: CASSRGGTDTQYF. The CDR3 nucleotides read TGTGCCAGTAGTAGGGGAGGAACAGATACGCAGTATTTT.

The chain carries TRBV11-2 and TRBJ1-4; D is perhaps TRBD1 (5 bases). Germline assignment: CDR1 SGHAT and CDR2 FQNNGV. Between the trimmed V and J ends, which lost 3 bases and 7 bases, there was a span of 12 bases. CDR3 length: 14 residues. This chain's CDR3 is CASSFAGTPEKLFF. In nucleotides, the CDR3 is TGTGCCAGCAGCTTCGCCGGGACCCCTGAAAAACTGTTTTTT.

This chain joins TRBV6-5 and TRBJ1-6, with D perhaps matching TRBD1 (6 bases). The CDR3 runs to 14 residues. Germline V gene sequence: CDR1 MNHEY, CDR2 SVGAGI. V gave up 2 bases and J gave up 7 bases, with 9 bases separating them. The CDR3 reads CASSYGQLNSPLHF. CDR3 bases: TGTGCCAGCAGTTACGGACAGCTCAATTCACCCCTCCACTTT.

The chain joins TRBV6-2 or TRBV6-3 to TRBJ1-2; 9 bases fit TRBD1. Germline values: CDR1 MNHEY, CDR2 SVGEGT. After removal of 0 bases from V and 7 bases from J, the junction contained 6 bases not matched to a gene. The CDR3 contains 15 residues. The CDR3 spells CASSYSRQGDLGYTF. The CDR3 DNA reads TGTGCCAGCAGTTACTCGAGACAGGGGGATCTTGGCTACACCTTC.

The chain links TRBV4-3 to TRBJ1-2, with a tentative D call TRBD1 (5 bases). Trimming pared 1 base from V and 5 bases from J, leaving 17 bases between. The CDR3 consists of 16 residues. Germline CDR1 reads LGHNA; CDR2 reads YSLEER. The CDR3 DNA reads TGCGCCAGCAGCCAAGCCACGGGACGGGACGGATATGGCTACACCTTC. It yields the protein CASSQATGRDGYGYTF.

The chain couples TRBV6-1 to TRBJ1-6; D possibly corresponds to TRBD1 (5 bases). The CDR3 sequence is 17 residues long. The V end lost 1 base, the J end lost 0 bases, and 10 bases lay between the germline ends. Germline V gene data show CDR1 as MNHNS and CDR2 as SASEGT. CDR3 DNA: TGTGCCAGCAGTGAAGTCTTCGGGGGCTCCTATAATTCACCCCTCCACTTT. Translated: CASSEVFGGSYNSPLHF.

The chain employs TRBV11-3 and TRBJ1-6; perhaps TRBD1 as D (5 bases). Germline V lookup: CDR1 SGHNT, CDR2 YENEEA. This CDR3 region has 14 residues. V dropped 5 bases and J dropped 10 bases, with 15 bases sitting between them. The CDR3 protein is CASSPETVSSPLHF. For the CDR3, the DNA is TGTGCCAGCAGCCCCGAGACAGTAAGCTCACCCCTCCACTTT. The full variable domain, rest sourced from reference TRBV11-3 and TRBJ1-6, is EAGVVQSPRYKIIEKKQPVAFWCNPISGHNTLYWYLQNLGQGPELLIRYENEEAVDDSQLPKDRFSAERLKGVDSTLKIQPAELGDSAVYLCASSPETVSSPLHFGNGTRLTVT.